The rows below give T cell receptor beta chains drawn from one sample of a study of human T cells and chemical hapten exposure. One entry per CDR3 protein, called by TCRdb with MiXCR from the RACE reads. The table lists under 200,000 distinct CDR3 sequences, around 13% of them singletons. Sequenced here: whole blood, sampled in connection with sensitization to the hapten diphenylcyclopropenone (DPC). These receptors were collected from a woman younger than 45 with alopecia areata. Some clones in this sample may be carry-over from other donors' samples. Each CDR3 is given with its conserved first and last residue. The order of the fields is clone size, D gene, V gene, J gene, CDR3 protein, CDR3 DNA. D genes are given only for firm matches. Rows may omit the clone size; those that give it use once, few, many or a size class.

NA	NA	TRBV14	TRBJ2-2	CASSQYPTGELFF	TGTGCCAGCAGCCAATACCCGACCGGGGAGCTGTTTTTT
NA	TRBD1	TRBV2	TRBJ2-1	CASSEDRPTYNEQFF	TGTGCCAGCAGTGAGGACAGGCCAACCTACAATGAGCAGTTCTTC
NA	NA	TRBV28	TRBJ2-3	CASQTRQDRSTDTQYF	TGTGCCAGCCAGACCCGGCAGGACAGAAGCACAGATACGCAGTATTTT
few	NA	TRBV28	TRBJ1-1	CASSPDTRGKAFF	TGTGCCAGCAGTCCGGACACCCGGGGGAAAGCTTTCTTT
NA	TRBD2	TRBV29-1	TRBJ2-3	CSVGTSGRAGTDTQYF	TGCAGCGTTGGGACTAGCGGGAGGGCCGGAACAGATACGCAGTATTTT
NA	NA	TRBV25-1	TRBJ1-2	CASSEGQTPNYGYTF	TGTGCCAGCAGCGAAGGACAGACACCTAACTATGGCTACACCTTC
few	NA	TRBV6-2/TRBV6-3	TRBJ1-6	CASSENPGTPLHF	TGTGCCAGCAGTGAAAACCCCGGGACACCCCTCCACTTT
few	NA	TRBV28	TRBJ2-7	CAITEQYF	TGTGCCATCACGGAGCAGTACTTC
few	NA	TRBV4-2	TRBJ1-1	CASSHDNTEAFF	TGTGCCAGCAGCCACGATAACACTGAAGCTTTCTTT
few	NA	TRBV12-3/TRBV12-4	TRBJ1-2	CASSPSGGRSYGYTF	TGTGCCAGCAGTCCGTCGGGGGGACGGAGCTATGGCTACACCTTC
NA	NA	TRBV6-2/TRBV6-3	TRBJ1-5	CASSYAVGNQPQHF	TGTGCCAGCAGTTACGCGGTTGGCAATCAGCCCCAGCATTTT
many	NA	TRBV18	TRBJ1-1	CASSPPGNTEAFF	TGTGCCAGCTCACCACCAGGGAACACTGAAGCTTTCTTT
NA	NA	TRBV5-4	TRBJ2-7	CASSSGPGNSYEQYF	TGTGCCAGCAGCAGTGGACCGGGGAACTCCTACGAGCAGTACTTC
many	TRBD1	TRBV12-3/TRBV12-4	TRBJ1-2	CASSSYAGTDYGYTF	TGTGCCAGCAGTTCCTATGCCGGGACAGACTATGGCTACACCTTC
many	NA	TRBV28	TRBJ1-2	CASRTVAYGYTF	TGTGCCAGCAGGACAGTTGCCTATGGCTACACCTTC
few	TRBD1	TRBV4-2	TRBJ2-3	CASSHDRGQVTDTQYF	TGTGCCAGCAGCCATGACAGGGGGCAGGTCACAGATACGCAGTATTTT
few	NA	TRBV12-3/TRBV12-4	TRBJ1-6	CASGQTGTVPNNSPLHF	TGTGCCAGCGGCCAAACAGGGACGGTCCCTAATAATTCACCCCTCCACTTT
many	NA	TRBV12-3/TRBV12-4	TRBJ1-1	CASSQDSGHTEAFF	TGTGCCAGCAGCCAGGACAGTGGGCACACTGAAGCTTTCTTT